Listed here are 18 T cell receptor beta chains from one sample, sequenced in a study of blood T cell repertoires in COVID-19. Profiling relied on immunoSEQ multiplex PCR, and the TCRdb table lists in-frame clones only, not all of them. This sample yields 100,000 to 150,000 clones, of which roughly 82% are seen a single time; roughly 12% belongs to the top ten. Sequencing was carried out using peripheral blood. Every receptor here comes from a human donor in a cohort sampled during active COVID-19.

The CDR3 nucleotides read TGTGCCAGCAGATCCAGAGCGGGGGGGCTTTCCGGGGAGCTGTTTTTT. It specifies CASRSRAGGLSGELFF. The chain is built from TRBV2 and TRBJ2-2, with TRBD2 identical over 10 bases. Germline V lookup: CDR1 SNHLY, CDR2 FYNNEI. V shed 6 bases, J shed 6 bases, and the junction held 10 bases outside the gene matches. The CDR3 runs 16 residues.

The chain carries TRBV4-1 and TRBJ2-1; D unresolved. The V gene lost 3 bases and the J gene lost 9 bases, with 9 bases spanning the gap. In germline, CDR1 is MGHRA, CDR2 YSYEKL. This CDR3 is built from 12 residues. CDR3 protein: CASSHEVGEQFF. The CDR3 nucleotides are TGCGCCAGCAGCCATGAGGTGGGTGAGCAGTTCTTC.

Details on this clone: A read error may produce the germline difference seen at one junction end. The chain uses TRBV5-8 and TRBJ2-6, with 11 positions matching TRBD1. The CDR3 totals 15 residues. Germline CDR1 reads SGHTS; CDR2 reads YDEGEE. Here the CDR3 DNA reads TGTGCCAGCAGCACGGACAGGGGGCCGGCCGACGTCCTGACTTTC. Protein product: CASSTDRGPADVLTF.

The chain links TRBV9 to TRBJ1-2; D perhaps matches TRBD1 (6 bases). Germline lookup yields CDR1 SGDLS and CDR2 YYNGEE. The length of the CDR3 is 16 residues. V lost 1 base, J lost 0 bases, and 13 bases lay in between. In DNA, the CDR3 is TGTGCCAGCAGCGTATTCCGGGACACTCCTAACTATGGCTACACCTTC. Translated: CASSVFRDTPNYGYTF.

This rearrangement joins TRBV28 to TRBJ1-2, with 10 bases that match TRBD1. Looked up from germline, CDR1 is MDHEN and CDR2 is SYDVKM. The CDR3 has 16 amino acids. With V trimmed by 1 base and J by 7 bases, 9 bases remained unmatched. CDR3 loop: CASSLSGQGERFGYTF. The CDR3 region has the DNA TGTGCCAGCAGTTTATCCGGACAGGGGGAACGGTTTGGCTACACCTTC.

J is TRBJ1-4 and V is TRBV11-2; D may be TRBD1 (6 bases). Per germline, CDR1 SGHAT and CDR2 FQNNGV. The CDR3 length is 15 residues. Trimming stripped 5 bases from V and 4 bases from J, with 14 bases between. In DNA, the CDR3 is TGTGCCAGCAGCATAGGACGAGGGGGTAATGAAAAACTGTTTTTT. This gives the protein CASSIGRGGNEKLFF.

This clone is a singleton in its sample. V and J are TRBV7-2 and TRBJ2-7; 7 bases are a match to TRBD1. The V segment lost 5 bases and the J segment 5 bases; nucleotides outside the gene matches: 12. The V gene's germline CDR1 is SGHTA and CDR2 FQGNSA. CDR3 length: 15 residues. The CDR3 DNA sequence: TGTGCCAGCAGCCCCCGCCGAATTACAGGGGACGAGCAGTACTTC. Its translation is CASSPRRITGDEQYF.

The V call is TRBV11-3, the J call TRBJ1-5, with 8 positions matching TRBD1. V lost 7 bases to trimming and J lost 7 bases; unmatched junction nucleotides: 18. Germline CDR1 reads SGHNT; CDR2 reads YENEEA. CDR3 length: 17 residues. The CDR3 nucleotides are TGTGCCAGCAACCATCCCCCACCATACAGGGGGACACAGCCCCAGCATTTT. Protein product: CASNHPPPYRGTQPQHF.

The sample holds a few counts of this clone. The chain uses TRBV2 and TRBJ1-5; maybe TRBD1 (5 bases). Trimming took off 6 bases at V and 3 bases at J, with 12 bases between the two ends. Germline V gene sequence: CDR1 SNHLY, CDR2 FYNNEI. CDR3 length: 14 residues. The CDR3, as DNA: TGTGCCAGCAGCCTCAGGGAGGTCAATCAGCCCCAGCATTTT. Its protein product is CASSLREVNQPQHF.

The J gene is TRBJ1-4, the V gene TRBV5-1, with D perhaps TRBD1 (6 bases). V lost 4 bases and J 5 bases, leaving 12 bases between the germline ends. In germline, CDR1 is SGHRS, CDR2 YFSETQ. The CDR3 is made up of 14 amino acids. The CDR3 protein is CASSKDRQNEKLFF. CDR3 DNA sequence: TGCGCCAGCAGCAAAGACAGGCAGAATGAAAAACTGTTTTTT. Full variable domain (rest looked up from reference TRBV5-1 and TRBJ1-4): KAGVTQTPRYLIKTRGQQVTLSCSPISGHRSVSWYQQTPGQGLQFLFEYFSETQRNKGNFPGRFSGRQFSNSRSEMNVSTLELGDSALYLCASSKDRQNEKLFFGSGTQLSVL.

The chain couples TRBV6-5 to TRBJ2-2; 10 nucleotides align to TRBD1. The CDR3 has 15 residues. Looked up from germline, CDR1 is MNHEY and CDR2 is SVGAGI. V dropped 6 bases and J dropped 4; count of bases not matched to a gene: 5. CDR3 DNA sequence: TGTGCCAGCAGAGTGGGGGACAGGGGCACCGGGGAGCTGTTTTTT. Residues: CASRVGDRGTGELFF.

The chain links TRBV11-2 to TRBJ1-2; 7 nucleotides align to TRBD1. This CDR3 comprises 16 residues. With V trimmed by 5 bases and J by 0 bases, 9 bases remained unmatched. Germline CDR1 reads SGHAT; CDR2 reads FQNNGV. The CDR3 protein is CASSRTGTATNYGYTF. The CDR3 coding sequence is TGTGCCAGCAGCCGTACCGGGACAGCTACTAACTATGGCTACACCTTC. The full variable domain, in which reference TRBV11-2 and TRBJ1-2 provide the parts outside the CDR3, is EAGVAQSPRYKIIEKRQSVAFWCNPISGHATLYWYQQILGQGPKLLIQFQNNGVVDDSQLPKDRFSAERLKGVDSTLKIQPAKLEDSAVYLCASSRTGTATNYGYTFGSGTRLTVV.

The chain has TRBV14 and TRBJ1-1; TRBD1 aligns across 8 bases. The length of the CDR3 is 18 residues. Germline CDR1 reads SGHDN; CDR2 reads FVKESK. The ends lost 0 bases at V and 6 bases at J; junction bases unmatched: 15. The CDR3 here is CASSQDSPRTGWDSEAFF. CDR3 sequence (DNA): TGTGCCAGCAGCCAAGATTCGCCCCGGACAGGGTGGGATTCTGAAGCTTTCTTT. The whole variable domain, remainder taken from reference TRBV14 and TRBJ1-1, is EAGVTQFPSHSVIEKGQTVTLRCDPISGHDNLYWYRRVMGKEIKFLLHFVKESKQDESGMPNNRFLAERTGGTYSTLKVQPAELEDSGVYFCASSQDSPRTGWDSEAFFGQGTRLTVV.

The V gene is TRBV5-5, the J gene TRBJ1-1; D is unresolved. The V gene's germline CDR1 is SGHKS and CDR2 YYEKEE (reference sequence). Trimming left V 3 bases short and J 1 base short, with 7 bases between. This CDR3 comprises 13 residues. The CDR3 is CASSYTENTEAFF. CDR3 nucleotides: TGTGCCAGCAGCTACACCGAGAACACTGAAGCTTTCTTT.

The chain uses TRBV5-1 and TRBJ1-1; D is possibly TRBD1 (6 bases). Trimming removed 0 bases at V and 4 bases at J, with 16 bases between. CDR1 SGHRS and CDR2 YFSETQ come from the germline V gene. This CDR3 has 16 amino acids. The CDR3 loop reads CASSLAGQTGLTEAFF. CDR3 coding DNA: TGCGCCAGCAGCTTGGCCGGACAGACGGGTCTCACTGAAGCTTTCTTT.

The J gene is TRBJ2-5, the V gene TRBV7-2; tentatively, D is TRBD2 (5 bases). Germline CDR1 SGHTA, CDR2 FQGNSA. The CDR3 extends over 14 amino acids. Deletions cut 4 bases from V and 2 bases from J, with 11 bases between. The CDR3 DNA reads TGTGCCAGCAGCTGGGCGGGTGAGCAAGAGACCCAGTACTTC. It is translated as CASSWAGEQETQYF.

The chain couples TRBV5-8 to TRBJ2-1; D is perhaps TRBD1 (6 bases). V dropped 4 bases and J dropped 4 bases, with 12 bases sitting between them. The CDR3 is made up of 14 amino acids. CDR1 SGHTS and CDR2 YDEGEE come from the germline V gene. As DNA, the CDR3 is TGTGCCAGCAGCCCGGGACACCTATACAATGAGCAGTTCTTC. Translated: CASSPGHLYNEQFF.

This clone was seen only a few times. This chain's CDR3 is CASRGVGQGAGDTQYF. As DNA, the CDR3 is TGCGCCAGCAGGGGCGTGGGACAGGGGGCAGGAGATACGCAGTATTTT. V and J are TRBV5-1 and TRBJ2-3; 12 nucleotides align to TRBD1. The CDR3 extends over 16 amino acids. The V segment lost 5 bases and the J segment 5 bases; nucleotides outside the gene matches: 9. The germline V gene has CDR1 SGHRS and CDR2 YFSETQ.